Sequencing of this T cell receptor (beta chain) was carried out in a study of neoadjuvant nivolumab and ipilimumab in lung cancer. Libraries were prepared by immunoSEQ multiplex PCR; TCRdb keeps only in-frame clonotypes and omits some of them. This table holds just over 3,000 clones, about 90% found once. Germline CDR1 reads MNHEY; CDR2 reads SMNVEV (reference sequence). The ends were cut back, 3 bases at V and 4 bases at J, with 12 bases in the middle. This CDR3 region has 15 residues. This sequence originates from an adult with non-small cell lung cancer. Sequencing used tumor tissue, obtained after neoadjuvant nivolumab, alone or with ipilimumab, at or shortly before surgery. The rearrangement joins TRBV27 to TRBJ2-2, with D maybe TRBD2 (6 bases). In DNA form, the CDR3 reads TGTGCCAGCAGTTTGGGGATCGGGGGCACCGGGGAGCTGTTTTTT. This codes for CASSLGIGGTGELFF.